The rows below give T cell receptor beta chains drawn from one sample of a study of regulatory T cells in long-lasting Graves disease. One entry per CDR3 protein results from TCRdb running MiXCR on the multiplex PCR reads. Of 300,000 to 400,000 distinct CDR3 sequences detected, 16% appear once; the ten largest clones hold 25% to 30%. A further study also used this sample, focusing on T cells in Graves' hyperthyroidism and ophthalmopathy.

The sample was peripheral blood mononuclear cells (PBMCs), taken at new diagnosis, from a patient treated with antithyroid drugs. These receptors were obtained from a man aged 35-49 years with Graves disease. CDR3s include the opening cysteine and the closing phenylalanine or tryptophan. D genes are given only for firm matches. Clone size, where shown, is once, few, many, or a class for clones that have expanded.

v_gene: TRBV24-1
d_gene: .
abundance: few
j_gene: TRBJ1-4
CDR3nt: TGTGCCACCAGTGACCCCGGGGGGCCCGATGAAAAACTGTTTTTT
CDR3aa: CATSDPGGPDEKLFF

v_gene: TRBV7-9
d_gene: .
abundance: many
j_gene: TRBJ2-5
CDR3nt: TGTGCCAGCAGAGGGTCCGAGACCCAGTACTTC
CDR3aa: CASRGSETQYF

v_gene: TRBV24-1
d_gene: TRBD1
abundance: .
j_gene: TRBJ2-7
CDR3nt: TGTGCCACCAGTGATTTGCCCTGGGACAGGGGAACCTACGAGCAGTACTTC
CDR3aa: CATSDLPWDRGTYEQYF

v_gene: TRBV27
d_gene: TRBD1
abundance: .
j_gene: TRBJ1-1
CDR3nt: TGTGCCAGCAGTCCCCGCCGACAGGGGGGGACTGAAGCTTTCTTT
CDR3aa: CASSPRRQGGTEAFF

v_gene: TRBV6-1
d_gene: .
abundance: many
j_gene: TRBJ2-4
CDR3nt: TGTGCCAGCAGTGTCGACAGAATAAACATTCAGTACTTC
CDR3aa: CASSVDRINIQYF

v_gene: TRBV2
d_gene: .
abundance: many
j_gene: TRBJ2-5
CDR3nt: TGTGCCAGCAGTGTGGGCAGGGGGGGAGAGACCCAGTACTTC
CDR3aa: CASSVGRGGETQYF

v_gene: TRBV19
d_gene: .
abundance: many
j_gene: TRBJ1-2
CDR3nt: TGTGCCAGTAGTATAACCAGCTCCAATAACTATGGCTACACCTTC
CDR3aa: CASSITSSNNYGYTF

v_gene: TRBV2
d_gene: TRBD1
abundance: many
j_gene: TRBJ2-5
CDR3nt: TGTGCCAGCCGCCCCGGACAGGGAGGCGTGGAGACCCAGTACTTC
CDR3aa: CASRPGQGGVETQYF

v_gene: TRBV24-1
d_gene: TRBD1
abundance: .
j_gene: TRBJ2-1
CDR3nt: TGTGCCACCAGTGATCCGGGGACAGGCCTCTCCTACAATGAGCAGTTCTTC
CDR3aa: CATSDPGTGLSYNEQFF

v_gene: TRBV5-1
d_gene: .
abundance: many
j_gene: TRBJ2-3
CDR3nt: TGCGCCAGCAGCTTTGGGGAAACGGGTACGCAGTATTTT
CDR3aa: CASSFGETGTQYF

v_gene: TRBV19
d_gene: .
abundance: many
j_gene: TRBJ2-1
CDR3nt: TGTGCCAGCAGTGGGGGGAGCTCCTACAATGAGCAGTTCTTC
CDR3aa: CASSGGSSYNEQFF

v_gene: TRBV27
d_gene: .
abundance: few
j_gene: TRBJ2-2
CDR3nt: TGTGCCAGCCGGGCCCGGGAGCTGTTTTTT
CDR3aa: CASRARELFF

v_gene: TRBV18
d_gene: TRBD1
abundance: many
j_gene: TRBJ2-1
CDR3nt: TGTGCCAGCTCATCGGGACAGGGGAACTACAATGAGCAGTTCTTC
CDR3aa: CASSSGQGNYNEQFF

v_gene: TRBV7-2
d_gene: .
abundance: many
j_gene: TRBJ1-1
CDR3nt: TGTGCCAGCAGCTTCCAGAGTGGGGGGGCGACTGAAGCTTTCTTT
CDR3aa: CASSFQSGGATEAFF

v_gene: TRBV12-3/TRBV12-4
d_gene: .
abundance: many
j_gene: TRBJ1-5
CDR3nt: TGTGCCAGCAGCCGCAACAGGGCCCGGCAGCCCCAGCATTTT
CDR3aa: CASSRNRARQPQHF

v_gene: TRBV2
d_gene: .
abundance: many
j_gene: TRBJ1-3
CDR3nt: TGTGCCAGCAGTGTCTCGGCCAGCTCTGGAAACACCATATATTTT
CDR3aa: CASSVSASSGNTIYF

v_gene: TRBV7-9
d_gene: .
abundance: many
j_gene: TRBJ2-5
CDR3nt: TGTGCCAGCAGCCCCCCCCCGGGACGAAAAGAGACCCAGTACTTC
CDR3aa: CASSPPPGRKETQYF

v_gene: TRBV7-2
d_gene: TRBD2
abundance: many
j_gene: TRBJ2-3
CDR3nt: TGTGCCAGCAGCTTAGATCTGGCGAGCGGGAGGTTGACAGATACGCAGTATTTT
CDR3aa: CASSLDLASGRLTDTQYF

v_gene: TRBV9
d_gene: TRBD1
abundance: few
j_gene: TRBJ2-1
CDR3nt: TGTGCCAGCAGCGTAGATTTGGGACAGGGGGGCAATGAGCAGTTCTTC
CDR3aa: CASSVDLGQGGNEQFF

v_gene: TRBV2
d_gene: TRBD1
abundance: many
j_gene: TRBJ1-1
CDR3nt: TGTGCCAGCAGCGGTACCGGGACAGCGAACACTGAAGCTTTCTTT
CDR3aa: CASSGTGTANTEAFF